Listed here are 15 T cell receptor beta chains from one sample, sequenced in a study of identical twins. TCRdb reanalysed the 5' RACE reads using MiXCR and keeps one entry per CDR3 protein. The sample contains around 530,000 distinct CDR3 sequences, around 15% of which appear only once. The same sample was also used in a study of yellow fever vaccine responses in identical twins.

Sequencing was performed on CD4+ T cells sorted from blood. The receptors stem from a woman aged 18-29 years in good health.

This rearrangement joins TRBV20-1 to TRBJ1-1; no clear D. Germline V gives CDR1 DFQATT, CDR2 SNEGSKA (reference sequence). This CDR3 contains 17 residues. V shed 0 bases and J shed 1 base, with 18 bases lying between them. The CDR3, as DNA: TGCAGTGCTAGAGATCAGTCTTGGTTGACGGCGAACACTGAAGCTTTCTTT. Amino acid sequence: CSARDQSWLTANTEAFF.

This clonotype was detected a few times. The V and J genes are TRBV19 and TRBJ1-5, with D possibly TRBD1 on 6 matching bases. CDR3 length: 14 residues. From germline, CDR1 is LNHDA and CDR2 SQIVND (reference sequence). With 1 base removed from V and 4 bases from J, the gap between germline ends came to 8 bases. The CDR3 spells CASSIGQVNQPQHF. For the CDR3, the DNA is TGTGCCAGTAGTATAGGACAGGTGAATCAGCCCCAGCATTTT.

This clonotype occurred a few times. The chain uses TRBV10-2 and TRBJ2-3; the match to TRBD2 covers 8 bases. V lost 0 bases, J lost 4 bases, and 3 bases stayed unmatched. Germline CDR1 reads WSHSY; CDR2 reads SAAADI. CDR3 length: 15 residues. CDR3: CASSESTGGADTQYF. The CDR3 DNA sequence: TGCGCCAGCAGTGAGTCGACGGGGGGGGCAGATACGCAGTATTTT.

The chain has TRBV12-3 or TRBV12-4 and TRBJ2-1; TRBD2 matches 9 bases. CDR3 length: 14 residues. The V gene end was trimmed by 3 bases and the J gene end by 9 bases; junction bases not matched to a gene: 6. The CDR3 DNA reads TGTGCCAGCAGTTTGGGCGGGGGGGCAAGTGAGCAGTTCTTC. This translates into CASSLGGGASEQFF.

This clonotype has just a few counts. This chain joins TRBV5-1 and TRBJ2-3; D call uncertain. The CDR3 covers 15 residues. V was trimmed by 4 bases and J by 2 bases, leaving 14 bases between them. Germline CDR1 SGHRS, CDR2 YFSETQ. CDR3: CASSIPTTTTDTQYF. The CDR3 DNA reads as TGCGCCAGCAGCATACCGACGACCACCACAGATACGCAGTATTTT.

The V gene is TRBV7-2, the J gene TRBJ1-4; TRBD1 matches at 7 bases. V lost 3 bases, J lost 7 bases, and 5 bases stayed unmatched. The CDR3 totals 14 residues. Germline CDR1 and CDR2: SGHTA and FQGNSA. CDR3 sequence reads: CASSFAGTAEKLFF. CDR3 nucleotide sequence: TGTGCCAGCAGCTTCGCTGGGACAGCTGAAAAACTGTTTTTT.

J is TRBJ2-1 and V is TRBV28, with TRBD2 matching 14 bases. CDR1 and CDR2 from the germline V gene are MDHEN and SYDVKM. The CDR3 runs 14 residues. V lost 10 bases and J lost 9; bases outside the gene matches: 8. The chain's CDR3 is CATAGTSGRSEQFF. Here the CDR3 DNA reads TGTGCCACGGCCGGGACTAGCGGGAGATCTGAGCAGTTCTTC. Full variable domain (outside the CDR3, taken from reference TRBV28 and TRBJ2-1): DVKVTQSSRYLVKRTGEKVFLECVQDMDHENMFWYRQDPGLGLRLIYFSYDVKMKEKGDIPEGYSVSREKKERFSLILESASTNQTSMYLCATAGTSGRSEQFFGPGTRLTVL.

The V and J genes are TRBV7-2 and TRBJ2-1; 12 bases are shared with TRBD2. V dropped 7 bases and J dropped 6; count of bases not matched to a gene: 4. The CDR3 has 14 residues. The V gene's germline CDR1 is SGHTA and CDR2 FQGNSA. This chain's CDR3 is CASTGTSGPNEQFF. The CDR3 bases are TGTGCCAGCACCGGGACTAGCGGGCCCAATGAGCAGTTCTTC.

This clonotype was picked up a small number of times. This chain joins TRBV7-3 and TRBJ2-2; 7 positions agree with TRBD1. CDR1 is SGHTA and CDR2 is FQGTGA in the germline V gene. The CDR3 consists of 15 residues. V shed 5 bases, J shed 6 bases, and the junction held 9 bases outside the gene matches. The CDR3 sequence: CASSPSGQASGELFF. The CDR3 coding sequence is TGTGCCAGCAGCCCATCAGGACAGGCCTCCGGGGAGCTGTTTTTT.

The chain is built from TRBV5-1 and TRBJ1-1; a possible D gene is TRBD1 (5 bases). With 1 base removed from V and 3 bases from J, the gap between germline ends came to 10 bases. The CDR3 sequence is 14 residues long. Germline-derived CDR1 and CDR2 are SGHRS and YFSETQ. For the CDR3, the DNA is TGCGCCAGCAGCTTGAGCGGGGGGTACACTGAAGCTTTCTTT. Translation gives CASSLSGGYTEAFF.

This clonotype was recorded a few times. The chain is built from TRBV15 and TRBJ2-2, with TRBD2 as a possible D gene (6 bases). V was clipped by 5 bases and J by 6 bases, with 16 bases between them. This CDR3 contains 15 residues. CDR1 and CDR2 from the germline V gene are LNHNV and YYDKDF (reference sequence). The CDR3 nucleotides are TGTGCCACCAGCTCCCGCAGACTAGATCCCGGGGAGCTGTTTTTT. Translated, it gives CATSSRRLDPGELFF.

The chain is built from TRBV10-3 and TRBJ1-4; 9 bases map to TRBD1. CDR1 and CDR2 (germline): ENHRY, SYGVKD. CDR3 length equals 13 residues. V was pared by 7 bases and J by 6 bases, with 3 bases of the junction left unmatched. The DNA of the CDR3 is TGTGCCATCACCCGGGACAGGGATGAAAAACTGTTTTTT. It codes for CAITRDRDEKLFF.

This rearrangement joins TRBV5-5 to TRBJ2-5, with D unclear. The CDR3 loop spans 15 amino acids. CDR1 and CDR2 (germline): SGHKS, YYEKEE (reference sequence). The V end was cut by 5 bases, the J end by 5 bases, with 19 bases between. DNA of the CDR3: TGTGCCAGCAGTCCCGGCTCACCCAGAACGGAGACCCAGTACTTC. Translated: CASSPGSPRTETQYF.

The rearrangement uses TRBV29-1 and TRBJ2-2, with D perhaps TRBD1 (6 bases). V was shortened by 7 bases and J by 6 bases, with 21 bases between the two germline ends. There are 15 residues in the CDR3. The germline V gene has CDR1 SQVTM and CDR2 ANQGSEA. The DNA of the CDR3 is TGCAGCGCAACACAGGGTCTAGGGGGAGCCGGGGAGCTGTTTTTT. This encodes CSATQGLGGAGELFF.

Here the CDR3 reads CATSDATSEVLGEQFF. CDR3 sequence (DNA): TGTGCCACCAGTGATGCCACATCAGAGGTCTTAGGCGAGCAGTTCTTC. The genes are TRBV24-1 and TRBJ2-1; D is unresolved. The CDR3 covers 16 residues. Trimming removed 3 bases at V and 10 bases at J, with 21 bases between. Germline lookup yields CDR1 KGHDR and CDR2 SFDVKD.